This TCR beta chain was sequenced for a study of blood T cells in healthy people across ages. Then a second PCR, running roughly 7 to 11 cycles, was carried out with a sample-barcoded 5' primer and a J-beta primer mix. TCRdb ran MiXCR on the 5' RACE reads and lists one entry per CDR3 protein. The sample lists about 1.1 million distinct CDR3 sequences, 35% to 40% seen once, with around 13% in the top ten. The material sequenced was blood. This sequence was found in a man aged 18 to 29 in good health.

CDR3 residues: CASSSPGRNEKLFF. In nucleotides, the CDR3 is TGTGCCAGCAGCAGCCCGGGCCGTAATGAAAAACTGTTTTTT. The genes are TRBV27 and TRBJ1-4, with D uncertain. V was cut by 6 bases and J by 4 bases, with 12 bases left in between. Germline V gene sequence: CDR1 MNHEY, CDR2 SMNVEV (reference sequence). This CDR3 comprises 14 residues. Using reference TRBV27 and TRBJ1-4 for the parts outside the CDR3, the full variable domain is EAQVTQNPRYLITVTGKKLTVTCSQNMNHEYMSWYRQDPGLGLRQIYYSMNVEVTDKGDVPEGYKVSRKEKRNFPLILESPSPNQTSLYFCASSSPGRNEKLFFGSGTQLSVL.